At least ten counts were recorded for the clone carrying this TCR beta chain. Its specificity is unknown. The data were obtained in a study of T-cell reconstitution after alpha-beta-depleted transplantation in children. Study-level results: T-cell counts and diversity at one year following transplant were attributed mainly to newly produced T cells.

Researchers prepared the TCRbeta library using unique molecular identifiers, the study reports. TCRdb re-derived calls from the PCR reads in MiXCR, one entry per CDR3 protein. This table holds 280,000 or so distinct CDR3 sequences, 9.5% to 13% found once. Germline CDR1 and CDR2: DFQATT and SNEGSKA (reference sequence). V lost 3 bases and J 3 bases, leaving 15 bases between the germline ends. The CDR3 is made up of 14 amino acids. This receptor was taken from a male patient aged 2-15 years who had a stem cell transplant for chronic granulomatous disease, so the T cells may come from the graft donor. V usage is TRBV20-1 and J usage is TRBJ2-7; the D gene could be TRBD1 or TRBD2 (5 bases each). Sequencing was performed on peripheral blood, taken 180 days after TCRalphabeta/CD19-depleted stem cell transplant. The CDR3 nucleotides are TGCAGTGCTAGTGGTTTTAGGGACGGCTACGAGCAGTACTTC. Protein: CSASGFRDGYEQYF.